The subject of this entry is one T cell receptor (beta chain). Seattle researchers signed up patients amid active infection and tracked them longitudinally. In the original processing: Amplification of reference gene primers was used by the study to estimate nucleated cell counts. Assay used: immunoSEQ multiplex PCR; TCRdb lists only in-frame clones, some missing. V, J and clone size were drawn from that table, and D and trimming were deduced from the DNA. The sample includes approximately 97,000 clones, approximately 86% seen only once; the top ten take approximately 5.6%. The sample comes from a study of blood T cell repertoires in COVID-19. Study-wide context: Samples came from the United States, Italy and Spain, spanning acute and convalescent COVID-19. From T cells, B-cell-depleted T cells, or PBMCs came the material, which was cDNA or gDNA.

This CDR3 contains 14 residues. Germline CDR1 SEHNR, CDR2 FQNEAQ (reference sequence). With 1 base removed from V and 4 bases from J, the gap between germline ends came to 11 bases. The source material was peripheral blood. The genes are TRBV7-9 and TRBJ2-7, with a possible D match to TRBD2 (5 bases). This clonotype was sampled from a woman aged 50 to 65 with COVID-19, enrolled during active disease. CDR3 nucleotides: TGTGCCAGCAGCTTAGTCGAGGGCCTTTACGAGCAGTACTTC. This codes for CASSLVEGLYEQYF.